Following are 25 T cell receptor beta chains from one sample sequenced in a study of blood T cell repertoires in COVID-19. The data were produced by immunoSEQ multiplex PCR, yet TCRdb's version contains in-frame clones alone and is incomplete. The profile shows some 140,000 clones, 86% of them singletons. Source material: peripheral blood. These receptors all stem from a woman aged 50 to 60 who had recovered from COVID-19.

The chain carries TRBV6-5 and TRBJ2-2; 7 bases fit TRBD1. Germline assignment: CDR1 MNHEY and CDR2 SVGAGI. With V trimmed by 2 bases and J by 0 bases, 0 bases remained unmatched. There are 15 residues in the CDR3. CDR3 nucleotides: TGTGCCAGCAGTTACGACAGGGCGAACACCGGGGAGCTGTTTTTT. Amino acids: CASSYDRANTGELFF.

In DNA, the CDR3 is TGTGCCAGCTCACCCAATGAGGATACGCAGTATTTT. This encodes CASSPNEDTQYF. The chain employs TRBV18 and TRBJ2-3; D is uncertain. The CDR3 has 12 residues. Germline V gene sequence: CDR1 KGHSH, CDR2 LQKENI. Trimming took off 3 bases at V and 6 bases at J, with 7 bases between the two ends.

The V gene is TRBV7-2, the J gene TRBJ2-5; D gene uncertain. CDR1 and CDR2 from the germline V gene are SGHTA and FQGNSA. V lost 1 base to trimming and J lost 2 bases, with 5 bases between them. There are 13 residues in the CDR3. In DNA form, the CDR3 reads TGTGCCAGCAGCTTAGGGGCGCAAGAGACCCAGTACTTC. Amino acid sequence: CASSLGAQETQYF.

This clone came up a few times. The chain joins TRBV5-1 to TRBJ2-1, with 8 bases identical to TRBD2. V lost 4 bases and J lost 4; bases outside the gene matches: 10. Germline-derived CDR1 and CDR2 are SGHRS and YFSETQ. CDR3 length: 16 amino acids. The CDR3 DNA reads as TGCGCCAGCAGCCACAAAGGCGGGGGGACATACAATGAGCAGTTCTTC. As protein: CASSHKGGGTYNEQFF. Full variable domain (rest looked up from reference TRBV5-1 and TRBJ2-1): KAGVTQTPRYLIKTRGQQVTLSCSPISGHRSVSWYQQTPGQGLQFLFEYFSETQRNKGNFPGRFSGRQFSNSRSEMNVSTLELGDSALYLCASSHKGGGTYNEQFFGPGTRLTVL.

The chain recombines TRBV14 with TRBJ1-2; TRBD1 might be the D (6 bases). The CDR3 runs 14 residues. With 0 bases removed from V and 7 bases from J, the gap between germline ends came to 12 bases. CDR1 is SGHDN, CDR2 FVKESK, per germline. The chain's CDR3 is CASSQEGGARGYTF. CDR3 DNA sequence: TGTGCCAGCAGCCAAGAGGGGGGGGCGCGTGGCTACACCTTC.

The chain has TRBV11-2 and TRBJ2-7; 7 bases agree with TRBD1. This CDR3 comprises 18 residues. Germline V gene data show CDR1 as SGHAT and CDR2 as FQNNGV. Unmatched junction bases numbered 13, after V lost 0 bases and J lost 2 bases. The CDR3 nucleotides are TGTGCCAGCAGCTTAGATCACAGGGGATTTCGTTCCACCTACGAGCAGTACTTC. It encodes CASSLDHRGFRSTYEQYF.

The V and J genes are TRBV2 and TRBJ2-7; TRBD2 matches at 15 bases. The CDR3 sequence is 15 residues long. V lost 5 bases, J lost 7 bases, and 6 bases stayed unmatched. The germline gives CDR1 SNHLY, CDR2 FYNNEI. The DNA of the CDR3 is TGTGCCAGCAGTTGGACTAGCGGGAGGGCCTTTGAGCAGTACTTC. Residues: CASSWTSGRAFEQYF.

The V gene is TRBV11-1, the J gene TRBJ2-7; 10 bases agree with TRBD2. From germline, CDR1 is SGHAT and CDR2 FQDESV (reference sequence). V was pared by 5 bases and J by 7 bases, with 5 bases of the junction left unmatched. The CDR3 has 13 residues. CDR3 DNA: TGTGCCAGCAGCGCCAGGACTAGCGGAGAGCAGTACTTC. Encoded protein: CASSARTSGEQYF.

The J gene is TRBJ1-3, the V gene TRBV7-9; D is undetermined. V dropped 5 bases and J dropped 6 bases, with 11 bases sitting between them. The CDR3 has 13 amino acids. The germline CDR1 and CDR2 sequences are SEHNR and FQNEAQ (reference sequence). The CDR3 region is CASSIPSLNTIYF. In nucleotides, the CDR3 is TGTGCCAGCAGCATTCCCAGTTTAAACACCATATATTTT.

V and J are TRBV4-2 and TRBJ1-4, with D hard to call. The CDR3 totals 16 residues. Trimming left V 1 base short and J 5 bases short, with 14 bases between. CDR1 is LGHNA and CDR2 is YNFKEQ in the germline V gene. CDR3 protein: CASSQGREGWNEKLFF. The CDR3 region has the DNA TGTGCCAGCAGCCAAGGGAGGGAGGGATGGAATGAAAAACTGTTTTTT.

This clone was picked up a small number of times. V is TRBV7-9 and J is TRBJ2-1; D remains ambiguous. The V gene lost 5 bases and the J gene lost 9 bases, with 11 bases spanning the gap. Germline lookup yields CDR1 SEHNR and CDR2 FQNEAQ (reference sequence). The CDR3 consists of 12 residues. The CDR3 region has the DNA TGTGCCAGCAGCCTAGGAGATCGTGAGCAGTTCTTC. It yields the protein CASSLGDREQFF. The variable domain in full, completed from reference TRBV7-9 and TRBJ2-1, reads DTGVSQNPRHKITKRGQNVTFRCDPISEHNRLYWYRQTLGQGPEFLTYFQNEAQLEKSRLLSDRFSAERPKGSFSTLEIQRTEQGDSAMYLCASSLGDREQFFGPGTRLTVL.

V usage is TRBV27 and J usage is TRBJ2-3; maybe TRBD2 (5 bases). CDR1 and CDR2 (germline): MNHEY, SMNVEV (reference sequence). Trimming removed 2 bases at V and 6 bases at J, with 12 bases between. CDR3 length: 14 amino acids. For the CDR3, the DNA is TGTGCCAGCAGTTTAGGCCTAGCATCCGATACGCAGTATTTT. Amino acid sequence: CASSLGLASDTQYF.

V is TRBV6-5 and J is TRBJ2-7; 7 bases agree with TRBD1. Germline CDR1 is MNHEY and CDR2 is SVGAGI. After removal of 2 bases from V and 4 bases from J, the junction contained 5 bases not matched to a gene. The CDR3 has 14 amino acids. CDR3 nucleotides: TGTGCCAGCAGTTACCGACAGGGTGGTTACGAGCAGTACTTC. Translation: CASSYRQGGYEQYF.

The V gene is TRBV27, the J gene TRBJ2-1; D is perhaps TRBD2 (5 bases). This CDR3 contains 16 residues. The germline V and J ends were trimmed by 1 base and 9 bases, with 19 bases remaining between them. Germline CDR1 reads MNHEY; CDR2 reads SMNVEV (reference sequence). The CDR3 is CASSLWVTGRTGEQFF. The DNA of the CDR3 is TGTGCCAGCAGTTTATGGGTTACGGGAAGGACGGGTGAGCAGTTCTTC.

This clone was recorded a few times. V is TRBV7-2 and J is TRBJ2-3; tentatively, D is TRBD2 (5 bases). The CDR3 consists of 14 residues. Trimming stripped 3 bases from V and 4 bases from J, with 11 bases between. Per the germline V gene, CDR1 is SGHTA and CDR2 is FQGNSA. The CDR3 is CASSFRFGADTQYF. As DNA, the CDR3 is TGTGCCAGCAGCTTTAGGTTCGGGGCAGATACGCAGTATTTT.

V gene TRBV5-4 combines with J gene TRBJ2-7; D unresolved. V lost 0 bases and J 3 bases, leaving 10 bases between the germline ends. The CDR3 spans 14 residues. Per the germline V gene, CDR1 is SGHNT and CDR2 is YYREEE (reference sequence). The DNA of the CDR3 is TGTGCCAGCAGCTTGGAAGTTAGCAACTACGAGCAGTACTTC. As protein: CASSLEVSNYEQYF.

The V call is TRBV18, the J call TRBJ2-1; a possible D gene is TRBD2 (5 bases). The CDR3 runs to 13 residues. The germline V and J ends were trimmed by 0 bases and 9 bases, with 9 bases remaining between them. Germline V gene sequence: CDR1 KGHSH, CDR2 LQKENI. The CDR3 region has the DNA TGTGCCAGCTCACCACCGGATCGGGGTGAGCAGTTCTTC. Amino acids: CASSPPDRGEQFF.

The chain uses TRBV7-9 and TRBJ1-5; D is uncertain. Germline V CDR1 and CDR2: SEHNR, FQNEAQ (reference sequence). The CDR3 runs 13 residues. Trimming took off 8 bases at V and 5 bases at J, with 13 bases between the two ends. CDR3 nucleotide sequence: TGTGCCAGCGGTATGGGAGGCGATCAGCCCCAGCATTTT. This translates into CASGMGGDQPQHF.

The V and J genes are TRBV2 and TRBJ2-4; D is perhaps TRBD1 (5 bases). Trimming took off 5 bases at V and 0 bases at J, with 14 bases between the two ends. The germline gives CDR1 SNHLY, CDR2 FYNNEI. The CDR3 extends over 16 amino acids. This CDR3 is CASSRTRLLAKNIQYF. CDR3 DNA sequence: TGTGCCAGCAGTCGGACAAGGCTACTAGCCAAAAACATTCAGTACTTC.

The chain combines TRBV11-1 with TRBJ2-5; tentative D call: TRBD2 (6 bases). V was trimmed by 3 bases and J by 4 bases, leaving 9 bases between them. This CDR3 has 13 residues. The germline V gene encodes CDR1 SGHAT and CDR2 FQDESV (reference sequence). The CDR3 loop is CASSLGLPETQYF. The DNA of the CDR3 is TGTGCCAGCAGCTTGGGACTTCCAGAGACCCAGTACTTC.

This clone was observed a handful of times. This chain joins TRBV18 and TRBJ2-1; D not certain. The V and J ends lost 2 bases and 0 bases respectively, with 8 bases between them. CDR1 KGHSH and CDR2 LQKENI come from the germline V gene. CDR3 size: 15 residues. The CDR3 DNA follows: TGTGCCAGCTCACCAGGGCCCCGCTCCTACAATGAGCAGTTCTTC. Translation: CASSPGPRSYNEQFF.

This rearrangement joins TRBV2 to TRBJ2-2; the D gene is possibly TRBD1 (5 bases). Germline CDR1 is SNHLY and CDR2 is FYNNEI. V gave up 6 bases and J gave up 3 bases, with 8 bases separating them. The CDR3 runs to 13 residues. CDR3 sequence reads: CASRLGDTGELFF. In nucleotides, the CDR3 is TGTGCCAGCAGATTAGGGGACACCGGGGAGCTGTTTTTT.

The chain combines TRBV30 with TRBJ1-2; no reliable D call. Germline lookup yields CDR1 GTSNPN and CDR2 SVGIG (reference sequence). There are 14 residues in the CDR3. V lost 0 bases to trimming and J lost 8 bases, with 16 bases between them. CDR3: CAWSVTGGSGGYTF. The CDR3 coding sequence is TGTGCCTGGAGTGTAACGGGTGGGTCTGGCGGCTACACCTTC. The whole variable domain, filled in from reference TRBV30 and TRBJ1-2, reads SQTIHQWPATLVQPVGSPLSLECTVEGTSNPNLYWYRQAAGRGLQLLFYSVGIGQISSEVPQNLSASRPQDRQFILSSKKLLLSDSGFYLCAWSVTGGSGGYTFGSGTRLTVV.

The chain links TRBV6-6 to TRBJ2-2; D is unclear. CDR3 length equals 13 residues. The ends were cut back, 6 bases at V and 6 bases at J, with 11 bases in the middle. Germline V gene lookup returns CDR1 MNHNY and CDR2 SVGAGI (reference sequence). The CDR3 nucleotides are TGTGCCAGCAGGACACCTAACCCCGGGGAGCTGTTTTTT. Residues: CASRTPNPGELFF.

The genes are TRBV29-1 and TRBJ2-5; D is undetermined. There are 10 residues in the CDR3. In germline, CDR1 is SQVTM, CDR2 ANQGSEA. V was trimmed by 6 bases and J by 3 bases, leaving 5 bases between them. The CDR3 reads CSVPEETQYF. Written as DNA, the CDR3 is TGCAGCGTCCCCGAAGAGACCCAGTACTTC.